The present T cell receptor beta chain was sequenced within a study of PD-1 blockade in classical Hodgkin lymphoma. Study results and limitations: TCR diversity rose significantly by C4D1 in CD4+ but not CD8+ cells. Patients excluded were those beginning nivolumab under 1 year after ASCT.

The CDR3 has 14 amino acids. V lost 1 base and J 3 bases, leaving 10 bases between the germline ends. From germline, CDR1 is MDHEN and CDR2 SYDVKM. Generated by immunoSEQ multiplex PCR, the TCRdb table keeps only in-frame clones and is missing some. Here the sample spans 30,000 to 50,000 clones, over 65% being singletons. As regards this clone: Its specificity is unknown.

In every patient, relapse followed autologous stem cell transplantation, while exposure to brentuximab vedotin differed. The receptor's source is a human donor with classical Hodgkin lymphoma. Here the sequenced sample was peripheral blood mononuclear cells (PBMCs), taken at baseline. The rearrangement links TRBV28 to TRBJ2-7, with a weak D call TRBD2 (5 bases). CDR3 residues: CASSLSSGRYEQYF. The CDR3 DNA sequence: TGTGCCAGCAGTTTATCCAGCGGCCGCTACGAGCAGTACTTC.